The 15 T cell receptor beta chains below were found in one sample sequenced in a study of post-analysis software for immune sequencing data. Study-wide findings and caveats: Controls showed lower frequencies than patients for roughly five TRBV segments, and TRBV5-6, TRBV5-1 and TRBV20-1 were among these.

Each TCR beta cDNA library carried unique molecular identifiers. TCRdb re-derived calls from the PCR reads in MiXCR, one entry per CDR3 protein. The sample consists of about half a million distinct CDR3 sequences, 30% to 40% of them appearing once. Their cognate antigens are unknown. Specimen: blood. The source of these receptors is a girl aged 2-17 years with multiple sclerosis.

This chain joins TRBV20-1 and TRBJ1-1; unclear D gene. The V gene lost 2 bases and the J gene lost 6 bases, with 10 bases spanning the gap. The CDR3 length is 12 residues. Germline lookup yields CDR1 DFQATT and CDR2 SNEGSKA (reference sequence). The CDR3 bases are TGCAGTGCTAGAAAGCCAGACTCTGAAGCTTTCTTT. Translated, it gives CSARKPDSEAFF.

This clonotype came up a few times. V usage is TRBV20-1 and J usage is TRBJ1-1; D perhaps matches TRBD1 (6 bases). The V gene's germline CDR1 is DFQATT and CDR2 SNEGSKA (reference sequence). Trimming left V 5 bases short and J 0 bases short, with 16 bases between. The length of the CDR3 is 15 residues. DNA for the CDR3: TGCAGTGCTCTGGGGGGGCAGGGAATGAACACTGAAGCTTTCTTT. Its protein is CSALGGQGMNTEAFF.

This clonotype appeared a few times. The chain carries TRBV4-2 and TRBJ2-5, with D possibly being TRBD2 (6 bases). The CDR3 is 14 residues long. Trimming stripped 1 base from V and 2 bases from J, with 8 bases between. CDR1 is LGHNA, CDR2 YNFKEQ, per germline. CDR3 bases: TGTGCCAGCAGCCAAGCGGGACTGCAAGAGACCCAGTACTTC. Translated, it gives CASSQAGLQETQYF.

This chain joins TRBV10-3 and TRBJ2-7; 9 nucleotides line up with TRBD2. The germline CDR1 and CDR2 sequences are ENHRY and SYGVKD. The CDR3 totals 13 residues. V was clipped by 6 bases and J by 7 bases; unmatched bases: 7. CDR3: CAIRPAGGVEQYF. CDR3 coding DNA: TGTGCCATCAGACCAGCGGGGGGTGTTGAGCAGTACTTC.

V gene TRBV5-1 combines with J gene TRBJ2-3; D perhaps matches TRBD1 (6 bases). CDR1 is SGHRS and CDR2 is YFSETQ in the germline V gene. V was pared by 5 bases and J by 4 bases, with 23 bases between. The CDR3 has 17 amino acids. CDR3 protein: CASRFTTGLSGPDTQYF. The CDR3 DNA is TGCGCCAGCAGGTTTACCACAGGGTTATCGGGACCAGATACGCAGTATTTT.

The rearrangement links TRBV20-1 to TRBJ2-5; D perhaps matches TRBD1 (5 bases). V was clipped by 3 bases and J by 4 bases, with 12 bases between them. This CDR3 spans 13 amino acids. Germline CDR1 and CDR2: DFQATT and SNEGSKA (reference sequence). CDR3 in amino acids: CSARGRASETQYF. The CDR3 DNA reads TGCAGTGCTAGGGGCAGGGCGTCAGAGACCCAGTACTTC.

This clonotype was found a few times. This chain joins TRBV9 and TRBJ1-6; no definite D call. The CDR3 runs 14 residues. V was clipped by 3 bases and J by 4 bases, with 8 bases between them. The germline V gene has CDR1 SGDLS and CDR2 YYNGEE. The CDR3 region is CASSGPQYNSPLHF. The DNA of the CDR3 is TGTGCCAGCAGCGGTCCACAGTATAATTCACCCCTCCACTTT.

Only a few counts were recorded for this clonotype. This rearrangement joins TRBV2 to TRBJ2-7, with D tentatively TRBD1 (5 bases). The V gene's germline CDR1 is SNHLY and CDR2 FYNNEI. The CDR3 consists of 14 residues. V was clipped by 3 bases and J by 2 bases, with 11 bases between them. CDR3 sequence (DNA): TGTGCCAGCAGTGAGGCCGCAGGGACCTACGAGCAGTACTTC. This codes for CASSEAAGTYEQYF.

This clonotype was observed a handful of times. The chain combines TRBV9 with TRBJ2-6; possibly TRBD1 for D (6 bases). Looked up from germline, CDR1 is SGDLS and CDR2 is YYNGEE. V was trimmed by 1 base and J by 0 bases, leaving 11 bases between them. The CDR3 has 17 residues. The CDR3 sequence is CASSVFDRSSGANVLTF. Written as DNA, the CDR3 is TGTGCCAGCAGCGTATTTGACAGGAGCTCTGGGGCCAACGTCCTGACTTTC.

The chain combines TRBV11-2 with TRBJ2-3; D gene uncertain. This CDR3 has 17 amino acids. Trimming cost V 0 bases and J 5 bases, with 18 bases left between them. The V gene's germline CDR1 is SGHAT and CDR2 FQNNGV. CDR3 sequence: CASSLEGGRRGLDTQYF. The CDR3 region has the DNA TGTGCCAGCAGCTTAGAAGGCGGACGGAGAGGCCTAGATACGCAGTATTTT.

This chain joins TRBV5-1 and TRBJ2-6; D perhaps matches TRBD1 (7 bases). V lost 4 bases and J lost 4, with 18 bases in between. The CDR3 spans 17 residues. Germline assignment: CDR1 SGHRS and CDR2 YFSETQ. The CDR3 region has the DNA TGCGCCAGCAGCCGGGCGGGACAGCCATCCGGGGCCAACGTCCTGACTTTC. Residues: CASSRAGQPSGANVLTF.

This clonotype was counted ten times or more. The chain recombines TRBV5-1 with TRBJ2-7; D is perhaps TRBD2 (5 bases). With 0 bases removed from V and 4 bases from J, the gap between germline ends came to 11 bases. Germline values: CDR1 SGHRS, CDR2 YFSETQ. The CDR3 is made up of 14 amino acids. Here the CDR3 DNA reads TGCGCCAGCAGCTTGGGACGGAGCGGATACGAGCAGTACTTC. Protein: CASSLGRSGYEQYF.

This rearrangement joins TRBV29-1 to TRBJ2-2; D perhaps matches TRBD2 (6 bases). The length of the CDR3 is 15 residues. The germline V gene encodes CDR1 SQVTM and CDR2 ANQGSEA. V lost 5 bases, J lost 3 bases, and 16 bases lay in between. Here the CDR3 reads CSVYSSGRHTGELFF. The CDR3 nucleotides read TGCAGCGTTTACTCGAGCGGGCGGCACACCGGGGAGCTGTTTTTT.

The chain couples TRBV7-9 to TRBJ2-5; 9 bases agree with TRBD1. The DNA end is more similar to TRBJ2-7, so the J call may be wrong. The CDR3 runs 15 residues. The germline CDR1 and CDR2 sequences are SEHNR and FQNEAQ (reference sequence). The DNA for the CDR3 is TGTGCCAGCAGCGCTGGGACAGGGACAAACTACGAGCAGTACTTC. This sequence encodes CASSAGTGTNYEQYF.

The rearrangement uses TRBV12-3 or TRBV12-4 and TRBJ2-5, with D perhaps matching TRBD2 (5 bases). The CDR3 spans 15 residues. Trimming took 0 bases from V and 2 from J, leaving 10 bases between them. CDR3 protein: CASSLARGRQETQYF. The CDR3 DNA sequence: TGTGCCAGCAGTTTAGCGCGAGGGAGACAAGAGACCCAGTACTTC.